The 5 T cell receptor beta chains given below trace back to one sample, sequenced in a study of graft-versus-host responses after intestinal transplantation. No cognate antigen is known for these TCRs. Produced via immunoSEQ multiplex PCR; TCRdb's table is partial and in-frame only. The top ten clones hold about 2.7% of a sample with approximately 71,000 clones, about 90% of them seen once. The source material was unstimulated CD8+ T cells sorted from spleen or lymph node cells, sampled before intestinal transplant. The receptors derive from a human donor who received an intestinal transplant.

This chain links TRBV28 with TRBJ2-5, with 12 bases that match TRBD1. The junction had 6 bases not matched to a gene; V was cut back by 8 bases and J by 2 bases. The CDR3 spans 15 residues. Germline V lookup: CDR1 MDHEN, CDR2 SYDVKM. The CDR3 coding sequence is TGTGCCAGCGGGACAGGGGGCGCGCTACAAGAGACCCAGTACTTC. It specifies CASGTGGALQETQYF.

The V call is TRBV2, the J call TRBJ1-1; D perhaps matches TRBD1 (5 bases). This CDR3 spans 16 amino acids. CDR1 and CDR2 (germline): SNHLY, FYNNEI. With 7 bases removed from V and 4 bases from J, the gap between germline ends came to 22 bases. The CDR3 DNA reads TGTGCCAGCACCGCAAGGGCCAGGGAGGGCGGCACTGAAGCTTTCTTT. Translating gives CASTARAREGGTEAFF.

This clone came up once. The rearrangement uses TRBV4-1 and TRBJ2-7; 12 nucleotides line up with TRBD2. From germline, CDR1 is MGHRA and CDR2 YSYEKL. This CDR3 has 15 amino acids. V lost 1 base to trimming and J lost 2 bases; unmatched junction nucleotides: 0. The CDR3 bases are TGCGCCAGCAGCCAAGGACTAGCGGGAGCCTACGAGCAGTACTTC. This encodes CASSQGLAGAYEQYF.

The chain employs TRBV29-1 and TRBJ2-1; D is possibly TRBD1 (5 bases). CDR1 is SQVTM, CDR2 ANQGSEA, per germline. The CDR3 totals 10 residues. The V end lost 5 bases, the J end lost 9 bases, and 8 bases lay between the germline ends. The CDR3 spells CSVLGAEQFF. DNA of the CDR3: TGCAGCGTTCTAGGGGCTGAGCAGTTCTTC.

CDR3 nucleotides: TGTGCCAGCAGTTTGGTAGCGGGACGCGAGCAGTACTTC. Amino acids: CASSLVAGREQYF. The V gene is TRBV27, the J gene TRBJ2-7, with 8 positions matching TRBD2. This CDR3 spans 13 amino acids. Losses at the gene ends were 3 bases for V and 6 bases for J; bases not matched to a gene: 4. Germline CDR1 reads MNHEY; CDR2 reads SMNVEV (reference sequence).